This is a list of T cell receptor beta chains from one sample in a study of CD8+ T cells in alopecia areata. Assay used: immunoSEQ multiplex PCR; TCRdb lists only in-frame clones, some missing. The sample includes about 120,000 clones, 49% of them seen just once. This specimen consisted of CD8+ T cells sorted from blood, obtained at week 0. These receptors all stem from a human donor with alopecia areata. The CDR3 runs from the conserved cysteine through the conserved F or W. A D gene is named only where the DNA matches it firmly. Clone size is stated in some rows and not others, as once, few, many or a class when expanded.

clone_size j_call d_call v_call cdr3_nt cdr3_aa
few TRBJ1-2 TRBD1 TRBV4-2 TGTGCCAGCAGCCACCTCCGGGACAGGGGGCCTGGGGACTATGGCTACACCTTC CASSHLRDRGPGDYGYTF
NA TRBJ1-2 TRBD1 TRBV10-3 TGTGCCATCAGTGAGTGGACAGGGATAAGCGAGAATGGCTACACCTTC CAISEWTGISENGYTF
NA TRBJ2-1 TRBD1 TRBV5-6 TGTGCCAGCAGCTTAGTTAGGGACAGGGCTAATGAGCAGTTCTTC CASSLVRDRANEQFF
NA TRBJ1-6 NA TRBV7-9 TGTGCCAGCAGCTTATTGGGAACTCAAAGCTCCTATAATTCACCCCTCCACTTT CASSLLGTQSSYNSPLHF
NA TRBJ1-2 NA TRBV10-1 TGCGCCAGCAGTGATTCCGACTATGGCTACACCTTC CASSDSDYGYTF
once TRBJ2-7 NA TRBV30 TGTGCCTGGAGCAACCCGGGAATCGGGGACGAGCAGTACTTC CAWSNPGIGDEQYF
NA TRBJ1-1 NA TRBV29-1 TGCAGCGTCTTTGTGGGGGCCGGAGCTTTCTTT CSVFVGAGAFF
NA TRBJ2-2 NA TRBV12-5 TGTGCTAGTGGTTTGGTACTTGGCCAGGTACCTACCGGGGAGCTGTTTTTT CASGLVLGQVPTGELFF
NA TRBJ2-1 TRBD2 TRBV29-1 TGCAGCGTTGATCTGGGGACTAGCGGGGGAGAGTACTTCTTC CSVDLGTSGGEYFF
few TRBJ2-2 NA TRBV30 TGTGCCTGGAGCCGGCCGAACACCGGGGAGCTGTTTTTT CAWSRPNTGELFF
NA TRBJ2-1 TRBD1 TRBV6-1 TGTGCCAGCAGTGGGGGACAGGGCGTCGATGAGCAGTTCTTC CASSGGQGVDEQFF
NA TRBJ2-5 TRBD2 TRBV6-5 TGTGCCAGCAGTTACTCCGGGACTAGCGGTCAAGAGACCCAGTACTTC CASSYSGTSGQETQYF
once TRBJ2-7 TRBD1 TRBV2 TGTGCCAGCACGACAGGGGAAAACTACGAGCAGTACTTC CASTTGENYEQYF
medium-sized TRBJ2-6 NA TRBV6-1 TGTGCCAGCAGTGAACAGAGCTCTGGGGCCAACGTCCTGACTTTC CASSEQSSGANVLTF
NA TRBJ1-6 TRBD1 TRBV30 TGTGCCTGGAGAGGACAGGGAACATCACCCCTCCACTTT CAWRGQGTSPLHF
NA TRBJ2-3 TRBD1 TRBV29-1 TGCAGCGGCGGACAGGGTTCCACAGATACGCAGTATTTT CSGGQGSTDTQYF
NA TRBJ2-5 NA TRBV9 TGTGCCAGCAGCGTCGAGGAAGAGACCCAGTACTTC CASSVEEETQYF
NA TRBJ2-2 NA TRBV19 TGTGCCGGCCCGAGGGGGAAGGGCGCCGGGGAGCTGTTTTTT CAGPRGKGAGELFF
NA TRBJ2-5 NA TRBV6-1 TGTGCCAGCAGGGGAAATGGGGACACAGAGACCCAGTACTTC CASRGNGDTETQYF
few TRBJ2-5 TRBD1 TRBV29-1 TGCAGCGTTGAAGATCCGGGACAGGCAAAGACCCAGTACTTC CSVEDPGQAKTQYF
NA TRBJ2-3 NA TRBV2 TGTGCCAGCAGCGTAAGAAGCGGAGCCCTCACAGATACGCAGTATTTT CASSVRSGALTDTQYF
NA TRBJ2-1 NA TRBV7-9 TGTGCCAGCAGCTTAAGTTACAATGAGCAGTTCTTC CASSLSYNEQFF
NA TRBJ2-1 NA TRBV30 TGTGCAGAGAAGGTAGGGTCAGCCTACAATGAGCAGTTCTTC CAEKVGSAYNEQFF
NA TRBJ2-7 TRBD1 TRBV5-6 TGTGCCAGCAGCATGGGGACAGGGGCCTACGAGCAGTACTTC CASSMGTGAYEQYF
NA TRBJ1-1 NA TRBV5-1 TGCGCCAGCAGTGAGGGGGGCGAGACCGCTGAAGCTTTCTTT CASSEGGETAEAFF
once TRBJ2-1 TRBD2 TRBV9 TGTGCCAGCAGCCCACATAGGGTTGGGCTAGCGGGGCGTCCAGGGCAGTTCTTC CASSPHRVGLAGRPGQFF
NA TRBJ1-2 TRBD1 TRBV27 TGTGCCAGCAGTTTGACAGGGAGGGACTATGGCTACACCTTC CASSLTGRDYGYTF
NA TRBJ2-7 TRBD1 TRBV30 TGTGCCTGGTCTACCGGGACAGGGGTCTACGAGCAGTACTTC CAWSTGTGVYEQYF
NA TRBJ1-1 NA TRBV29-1 TGCAGCGTTGTTGGCCTAGGACAGATGAACACTGAAGCTTTCTTT CSVVGLGQMNTEAFF
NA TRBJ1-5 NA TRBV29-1 TGCAGCGCCTCCGGGGTAGGTACGGATAGCAATCAGCCCCAGCATTTT CSASGVGTDSNQPQHF
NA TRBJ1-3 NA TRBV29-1 TGCAGCGTTGCCCTCTCTGGAAACACCATATATTTT CSVALSGNTIYF
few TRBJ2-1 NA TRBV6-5 TGTGCCAGCAGTTACTTGAAAAGCTCCTACAATGAGCAGTTCTTC CASSYLKSSYNEQFF
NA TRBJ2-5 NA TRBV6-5 TGTGCCAGCACCTACCCCACAGGGTCGGAGACCCAGTACTTC CASTYPTGSETQYF
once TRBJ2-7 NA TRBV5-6 TGTGCCAGCAGCCTCCTCGCGGAGAGCTCCTACGAGCAGTACTTC CASSLLAESSYEQYF
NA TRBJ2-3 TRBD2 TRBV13 TGTGCCAGCAGCTTAGAAGGCTCCGGGGGGGATACGCAGTATTTT CASSLEGSGGDTQYF
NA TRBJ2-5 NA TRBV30 TGTGCCTGGAGTGTAGGAGAGACCCAGTACTTC CAWSVGETQYF
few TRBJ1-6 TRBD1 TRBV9 TGTGCCAGCAGCGTAGGGGGACAGCCCTCCTATAATTCACCCCTCCACTTT CASSVGGQPSYNSPLHF
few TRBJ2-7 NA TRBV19 TGTGCCAGTAGTATAACCGGACTGTACGAGCAGTACTTC CASSITGLYEQYF
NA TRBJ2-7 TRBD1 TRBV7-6 TGTGCCAGCAGCCCCCCGGGACAGGAGTACGAGCAGTACTTC CASSPPGQEYEQYF
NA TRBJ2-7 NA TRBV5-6 TGTGCCAGCAGCTTGGGGCAGTCCCACTACGAGCAGTACTTC CASSLGQSHYEQYF
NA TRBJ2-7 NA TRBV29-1 TGCAGCGTCGGACAAGGGATCGACGAGCAGTACTTC CSVGQGIDEQYF
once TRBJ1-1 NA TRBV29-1 TGCAGCGTTGAAGATCCGGGAGGAGACGTCATTGAAGCTTTCTTT CSVEDPGGDVIEAFF